These 20 T cell receptor beta chains were all obtained from the same sample, sequenced in a study of T cell changes during pregnancy in multiple sclerosis. The method was immunoSEQ multiplex PCR; TCRdb's version includes in-frame clones alone and lacks a portion of them. This sample has about 24,000 clones; around 81% occur once, and the top ten carry more than 15%. The sample consisted of CD8+ T cells from peripheral blood mononuclear cells, taken in the first trimester of pregnancy. Source of these receptors: a female donor in good health, enrolled as a control in a pregnancy study.

The CDR3 is CASSPRWGEDEQYF. CDR3 in DNA: TGTGCCAGCAGCCCCAGGTGGGGCGAGGACGAGCAGTACTTC. The rearrangement links TRBV6-5 to TRBJ2-7; possibly TRBD1 for D (5 bases). CDR3 length: 14 residues. Per the germline V gene, CDR1 is MNHEY and CDR2 is SVGAGI. V shed 6 bases and J shed 5 bases, with 17 bases lying between them.

The chain joins TRBV6-8 to TRBJ1-5; D possibly corresponds to TRBD1 (6 bases). V was trimmed by 2 bases and J by 3 bases, leaving 29 bases between them. Germline lookup yields CDR1 MNHGY and CDR2 SAAAGT. CDR3 length: 21 residues. CDR3 nucleotides: TGTGCCAGCAGTTACGCACACCGCACCCACAGGGAGGGCACTTTCAATCAGCCCCAGCATTTT. Translating gives CASSYAHRTHREGTFNQPQHF.

This rearrangement joins TRBV7-3 to TRBJ2-1; TRBD2 aligns across 12 bases. This CDR3 region has 14 residues. The V gene end was trimmed by 3 bases and the J gene end by 7 bases; junction bases not matched to a gene: 1. Germline assignment: CDR1 SGHTA and CDR2 FQGTGA. The CDR3 here is CASSLTSGGNEQFF. The DNA of the CDR3 is TGTGCCAGCAGCTTGACTAGCGGGGGAAATGAGCAGTTCTTC.

J is TRBJ2-5 and V is TRBV7-9; 7 bases are a match to TRBD2. The junction had 8 bases not matched to a gene; V was cut back by 1 base and J by 0 bases. The CDR3 sequence is 17 residues long. Germline V lookup: CDR1 SEHNR, CDR2 FQNEAQ (reference sequence). The CDR3 bases are TGTGCCAGCAGCTTAGGAGGCGCGCGGGAGTACCAAGAGACCCAGTACTTC. This encodes CASSLGGAREYQETQYF.

The genes are TRBV2 and TRBJ2-1; 7 nucleotides agree with TRBD1. After removal of 8 bases from V and 5 bases from J, the junction contained 6 bases not matched to a gene. The CDR3 has 13 residues. CDR1 SNHLY and CDR2 FYNNEI come from the germline V gene. CDR3 amino acids: CASPGTVDNEQFF. CDR3 sequence (DNA): TGTGCCAGCCCTGGGACAGTCGACAATGAGCAGTTCTTC. Based on the CDR3 plus reference TRBV2 and TRBJ2-1, the full variable domain is EPEVTQTPSHQVTQMGQEVILRCVPISNHLYFYWYRQILGQKVEFLVSFYNNEISEKSEIFDDQFSVERPDGSNFTLKIRSTKLEDSAMYFCASPGTVDNEQFFGPGTRLTVL.

J is TRBJ1-1 and V is TRBV14; D gene ambiguous. V was pared by 3 bases and J by 7 bases, with 15 bases between. This CDR3 contains 14 residues. CDR1 and CDR2 (germline): SGHDN, FVKESK. Written as DNA, the CDR3 is TGTGCCAGCAGCCAGCCCGGGTCTTTTTTTGAAGCTTTCTTT. Translated: CASSQPGSFFEAFF.

The gene calls are TRBV10-3 and TRBJ1-2, with D perhaps TRBD1 (5 bases). The V gene lost 0 bases and the J gene lost 0 bases, with 23 bases spanning the gap. Germline CDR1 reads ENHRY; CDR2 reads SYGVKD. This CDR3 is built from 20 residues. The CDR3 nucleotides are TGTGCCATCAGTGAGTCGGTAATAGGAAGACAGACGTATTCTAACTATGGCTACACCTTC. Its translation: CAISESVIGRQTYSNYGYTF.

The rearrangement joins TRBV27 to TRBJ1-2, with TRBD1 identical over 12 bases. The V and J ends lost 0 bases and 8 bases, in that order; junction bases with no gene match: 4. The CDR3 extends over 15 amino acids. The V gene's germline CDR1 is MNHEY and CDR2 SMNVEV (reference sequence). The CDR3 loop is CASSLSGQGARGYTF. CDR3 coding DNA: TGTGCCAGCAGTTTATCGGGACAGGGGGCCCGAGGCTACACCTTC.

This clone occurred a few times. The chain combines TRBV6-4 with TRBJ1-1; tentative D call: TRBD1 (6 bases). The V end was cut by 3 bases, the J end by 2 bases, with 10 bases between. The germline V gene has CDR1 MRHNA and CDR2 SNTAGT. The CDR3 extends over 14 amino acids. In nucleotides, the CDR3 is TGTGCCAGCAGTGAGGGGGCGGAAAACACTGAAGCTTTCTTT. As protein: CASSEGAENTEAFF.

This chain connects TRBV27 to TRBJ1-1, with 8 nucleotides matching TRBD1. Trimming at V came to 3 bases and at J to 3 bases, leaving 9 bases not matched to a gene. CDR1 MNHEY and CDR2 SMNVEV come from the germline V gene (reference sequence). The CDR3 length is 16 residues. CDR3 DNA sequence: TGTGCCAGCAGTTTTATAGGACAGGGTAGCTACACTGAAGCTTTCTTT. Its protein is CASSFIGQGSYTEAFF.

The chain recombines TRBV9 with TRBJ2-2, with D possibly matching TRBD2 (6 bases). V was cut by 4 bases and J by 4 bases, with 17 bases left in between. CDR1 SGDLS and CDR2 YYNGEE come from the germline V gene. This CDR3 spans 16 amino acids. CDR3 sequence: CASSFSGGKGTGELFF. The CDR3 DNA is TGTGCCAGCAGCTTTTCCGGGGGAAAGGGCACCGGGGAGCTGTTTTTT.

The rearrangement joins TRBV7-2 to TRBJ2-7; TRBD2 matches 9 bases. Germline-derived CDR1 and CDR2 are SGHTA and FQGNSA. The CDR3 has 17 residues. Trimming took 0 bases from V and 3 from J; bases not matched to a gene: 9. The CDR3 is CASSLALGSAGGYEQYF. CDR3 coding DNA: TGTGCCAGCAGCTTAGCGCTAGGATCAGCGGGGGGCTACGAGCAGTACTTC. Variable domain in full (rest from reference TRBV7-2 and TRBJ2-7): GAGVSQSPSNKVTEKGKDVELRCDPISGHTALYWYRQSLGQGLEFLIYFQGNSAPDKSGLPSDRFSAERTGGSVSTLTIQRTQQEDSAVYLCASSLALGSAGGYEQYFGPGTRLTVT.

This clone was found a few times. This chain connects TRBV6-5 to TRBJ1-1; 8 nucleotides agree with TRBD1. Losses at the gene ends were 3 bases for V and 4 bases for J; bases not matched to a gene: 4. This CDR3 contains 14 residues. Germline V gene lookup returns CDR1 MNHEY and CDR2 SVGAGI. The CDR3 sequence is CASSYTGGITEAFF. For the CDR3, the DNA is TGTGCCAGCAGTTATACAGGGGGAATCACTGAAGCTTTCTTT.

The rearrangement links TRBV5-1 to TRBJ2-7, with D perhaps matching TRBD2 (6 bases). The CDR3 is made up of 14 amino acids. Looked up from germline, CDR1 is SGHRS and CDR2 is YFSETQ. Trimming took 2 bases from V and 4 from J, leaving 13 bases between them. The CDR3 bases are TGCGCCAGCAGCTTCCGGGACCGGGGGTACGAGCAGTACTTC. Its translation: CASSFRDRGYEQYF.

V is TRBV9 and J is TRBJ1-1; no firm D call. Per the germline V gene, CDR1 is SGDLS and CDR2 is YYNGEE. The CDR3 runs 15 residues. V was pared by 3 bases and J by 3 bases, with 15 bases between. CDR3 bases: TGTGCCAGCAGCGGGGAGGCCAGTGAGGACACTGAAGCTTTCTTT. Protein product: CASSGEASEDTEAFF.

The V and J genes are TRBV12-5 and TRBJ1-2; no definite D call. This CDR3 has 17 amino acids. V was trimmed by 1 base and J by 0 bases, leaving 15 bases between them. The germline V gene encodes CDR1 LGHNT and CDR2 FRNRAP. The CDR3 sequence is CASGLDLRGDSNYGYTF. For the CDR3, the DNA is TGTGCTAGTGGTTTGGACTTACGGGGAGACTCTAACTATGGCTACACCTTC.

The chain has TRBV5-1 and TRBJ2-1; 11 bases fit TRBD2. The CDR3 runs to 13 residues. Per the germline V gene, CDR1 is SGHRS and CDR2 is YFSETQ. The trim removed 5 bases at V and 7 bases at J, leaving 2 bases unmatched. The CDR3 loop is CASRPSGGNEQFF. CDR3 sequence (DNA): TGCGCCAGCAGACCTAGCGGGGGGAATGAGCAGTTCTTC.

The chain is built from TRBV9 and TRBJ2-3; 9 bases map to TRBD2. J lost 2 bases, V lost 4 bases, and 5 bases had no gene match. Germline V gene sequence: CDR1 SGDLS, CDR2 YYNGEE. There are 15 residues in the CDR3. The CDR3 sequence: CASSLSGGNTDTQYF. The CDR3 DNA reads as TGTGCCAGCAGCCTGAGCGGGGGGAACACAGATACGCAGTATTTT.

The gene calls are TRBV6-6 and TRBJ2-1, with TRBD2 identical over 13 bases. The germline V gene has CDR1 MNHNY and CDR2 SVGAGI (reference sequence). The CDR3 has 14 amino acids. The V segment lost 0 bases and the J segment 10 bases; nucleotides outside the gene matches: 0. CDR3 in amino acids: CASSYSTSGGEQFF. CDR3 coding DNA: TGTGCCAGCAGTTACTCGACTAGCGGGGGGGAGCAGTTCTTC.

The V gene is TRBV9, the J gene TRBJ1-2, with 9 bases that match TRBD1. The V gene end was trimmed by 0 bases and the J gene end by 5 bases; junction bases not matched to a gene: 5. This CDR3 region has 15 residues. CDR1 is SGDLS, CDR2 YYNGEE, per germline. Here the CDR3 DNA reads TGTGCCAGCAGCGTAGATAGGACAGGGGTTTATGGCTACACCTTC. Protein sequence: CASSVDRTGVYGYTF. The entire variable domain, with the rest obtained from reference TRBV9 and TRBJ1-2, is as follows: DSGVTQTPKHLITATGQRVTLRCSPRSGDLSVYWYQQSLDQGLQFLIQYYNGEERAKGNILERFSAQQFPDLHSELNLSSLELGDSALYFCASSVDRTGVYGYTFGSGTRLTVV.